This passage covers 18 T cell receptor beta chains from one sample sequenced in a study of Ad26.COV2.S vaccination and SARS-CoV-2 variants. Treatment specified: 15 to 20 received Ad26.COV2.S at low or high dose, single or two shots; roughly five received placebo; per-sample allocation not given. All samples were drawn on day 63, counting from the first vaccine or placebo injection. The repertoire was sequenced with immunoSEQ multiplex PCR; TCRdb's copy has only in-frame clones and lacks some. The table shows more than 250,000 clones, with 80% to 90% occurring only once. This sample comprised peripheral blood, obtained in a trial of Ad26.COV2.S vaccine versus placebo. These receptors all come from a person aged 18 to 65 who received the Ad26.COV2.S COVID-19 vaccine or a placebo.

The chain recombines TRBV11-1 with TRBJ1-3; D may be TRBD1 (6 bases). Trimming cost V 5 bases and J 4 bases, with 15 bases left between them. The length of the CDR3 is 15 residues. CDR1 is SGHAT, CDR2 FQDESV, per germline (reference sequence). The CDR3, as DNA: TGTGCCAGCAGCCATCCCGGACAGTACGGAAACACCATATATTTT. Protein sequence: CASSHPGQYGNTIYF.

The CDR3 DNA reads TGTGCCAGTAGTCCCAGGGGGGGCGGAATTGGGCAAGAGACCCAGTACTTC. Protein product: CASSPRGGGIGQETQYF. The rearrangement joins TRBV19 to TRBJ2-5; either TRBD1 or TRBD2 may supply D (7 bases each). V gave up 5 bases and J gave up 2 bases, with 21 bases separating them. Germline lookup yields CDR1 LNHDA and CDR2 SQIVND (reference sequence). The CDR3 has 17 residues.

The rearrangement links TRBV13 to TRBJ2-7; 10 nucleotides align to TRBD2. This CDR3 contains 14 residues. Unmatched junction bases numbered 6, after V lost 5 bases and J lost 5 bases. The germline CDR1 and CDR2 sequences are PRHDT and FYEKMQ (reference sequence). As DNA, the CDR3 is TGTGCCAGCAGCACAAGGACTAGCGGCCACGAGCAGTACTTC. Protein sequence: CASSTRTSGHEQYF.

The chain links TRBV27 to TRBJ1-6; the D is unclear. CDR1 and CDR2 from the germline V gene are MNHEY and SMNVEV (reference sequence). This CDR3 is 15 amino acids long. V lost 5 bases, J lost 5 bases, and 13 bases lay in between. The CDR3 bases are TGTGCCAGCAGTCTAATGACCCCGAATAATTCACCCCTCCACTTT. Its protein is CASSLMTPNNSPLHF.

The rearrangement links TRBV2 to TRBJ1-1; D call uncertain. Germline V gives CDR1 SNHLY, CDR2 FYNNEI. The germline V and J ends were trimmed by 6 bases and 1 base, with 12 bases remaining between them. The CDR3 spans 14 residues. In DNA, the CDR3 is TGTGCCAGCAGGGTAGGCGCCCAGAACACTGAAGCTTTCTTT. Protein product: CASRVGAQNTEAFF. Full variable domain (rest looked up from reference TRBV2 and TRBJ1-1): EPEVTQTPSHQVTQMGQEVILRCVPISNHLYFYWYRQILGQKVEFLVSFYNNEISEKSEIFDDQFSVERPDGSNFTLKIRSTKLEDSAMYFCASRVGAQNTEAFFGQGTRLTVV.

CDR3 loop: CASSGTNTGELFF. The CDR3 DNA reads TGTGCCAGCAGCGGGACGAACACCGGGGAGCTGTTTTTT. The gene calls are TRBV11-2 and TRBJ2-2; the D is unclear. Trimming shortened V by 5 bases and J by 0 bases, and 4 bases separated the two germline ends. Germline CDR1 is SGHAT and CDR2 is FQNNGV. CDR3 length: 13 residues.

V usage is TRBV5-6 and J usage is TRBJ2-4, with 12 bases fitting TRBD2. CDR3 length: 16 residues. Looked up from germline, CDR1 is SGHDT and CDR2 is YYEEEE. J was trimmed by 2 bases and V by 4 bases; bases with no gene match: 4. The DNA for the CDR3 is TGTGCCAGCAGCCCGACTAGCGGGAGATCCAAAAACATTCAGTACTTC. Translation gives CASSPTSGRSKNIQYF.

V gene TRBV2 combines with J gene TRBJ2-7; 7 nucleotides align to TRBD2. Germline V gives CDR1 SNHLY, CDR2 FYNNEI. The CDR3 is 13 amino acids. Losses at the gene ends were 3 bases for V and 2 bases for J; bases not matched to a gene: 1. Written as DNA, the CDR3 is TGTGCCAGCAGTGACGGGACTACCTACGAGCAGTACTTC. Encoded protein: CASSDGTTYEQYF.

The chain employs TRBV6-5 and TRBJ2-2; 7 nucleotides line up with TRBD2. J lost 10 bases, V lost 2 bases, and 10 bases had no gene match. The CDR3 runs to 15 residues. In germline, CDR1 is MNHEY, CDR2 SVGAGI. The CDR3 here is CASSYTGSGLAELFF. The CDR3 DNA follows: TGTGCCAGCAGTTACACCGGTAGCGGGCTGGCGGAGCTGTTTTTT.

V gene TRBV12-3 or TRBV12-4 combines with J gene TRBJ2-1; 8 nucleotides match TRBD1. Trimming removed 7 bases from V and 7 bases from J; junction bases left unmatched: 6. There are 13 residues in the CDR3. The CDR3 loop is CASITGGRNEQFF. DNA for the CDR3: TGTGCCAGCATCACAGGGGGGAGGAATGAGCAGTTCTTC.

The chain couples TRBV30 to TRBJ2-3; TRBD2 matches at 9 bases. Losses at the gene ends were 0 bases for V and 6 bases for J; bases not matched to a gene: 4. The CDR3 covers 14 residues. The germline V gene has CDR1 GTSNPN and CDR2 SVGIG (reference sequence). CDR3 amino acids: CAWSVSGGKDTQYF. CDR3 sequence (DNA): TGTGCCTGGAGTGTAAGCGGGGGGAAGGATACGCAGTATTTT.

The chain couples TRBV5-1 to TRBJ2-2; 10 bases align to TRBD2. The CDR3 spans 17 residues. Per the germline V gene, CDR1 is SGHRS and CDR2 is YFSETQ. With 3 bases clipped from V and 3 bases from J, the junction kept 8 bases outside the gene matches. Here the CDR3 reads CASSSTSGGAHTGELFF. CDR3 DNA sequence: TGCGCCAGCAGCTCCACGAGCGGGGGGGCTCACACCGGGGAGCTGTTTTTT.

This clone was detected only a few times. The rearrangement joins TRBV6-5 to TRBJ1-6; D possibly corresponds to TRBD1 (5 bases). This CDR3 spans 16 amino acids. CDR1 is MNHEY, CDR2 SVGAGI, per germline. Trimming cost V 0 bases and J 8 bases, with 14 bases left between them. The CDR3 here is CASSYSMRGADSPLHF. The DNA for the CDR3 is TGTGCCAGCAGTTACTCGATGCGGGGCGCGGATTCACCCCTCCACTTT.

The chain has TRBV2 and TRBJ2-5, with 8 bases identical to TRBD2. This CDR3 region has 14 residues. CDR1 and CDR2 from the germline V gene are SNHLY and FYNNEI. With 6 bases clipped from V and 2 bases from J, the junction kept 5 bases outside the gene matches. The chain's CDR3 is CASSPSGPQETQYF. DNA for the CDR3: TGTGCCAGCAGCCCTAGCGGGCCTCAAGAGACCCAGTACTTC.

The CDR3 is CASRDRAITEAFF. The CDR3 DNA reads as TGTGCCAGCAGAGACAGGGCCATCACTGAAGCTTTCTTT. This chain connects TRBV19 to TRBJ1-1; 7 nucleotides line up with TRBD1. Germline trimming cut 9 bases from V and 4 bases from J; bases unmatched to any gene: 8. This CDR3 has 13 residues. Germline CDR1 LNHDA, CDR2 SQIVND (reference sequence).

V usage is TRBV5-6 and J usage is TRBJ2-7; D uncertain. Per germline, CDR1 SGHDT and CDR2 YYEEEE. This CDR3 contains 15 residues. Between the trimmed V and J ends, which lost 2 bases and 6 bases, there was a span of 18 bases. This chain's CDR3 is CASSFRRRLLGEQYF. The DNA of the CDR3 is TGTGCCAGCAGCTTCCGCAGGCGGCTCCTCGGCGAGCAGTACTTC.

CDR3 loop: CASSLKATGGAGGGELFF. Here the CDR3 DNA reads TGTGCCAGCAGCTTAAAGGCAACAGGGGGCGCAGGTGGCGGGGAGCTGTTTTTT. The chain carries TRBV5-4 and TRBJ2-2; 9 bases match TRBD1. The CDR3 has 18 amino acids. J gave up 7 bases and V 2 bases, and 15 bases lay outside the gene matches. CDR1 and CDR2 (germline): SGHNT, YYREEE (reference sequence).

The chain uses TRBV2 and TRBJ2-3; 7 nucleotides line up with TRBD1. The CDR3 extends over 17 amino acids. Trimming removed 5 bases from V and 0 bases from J; junction bases left unmatched: 11. Germline loops: CDR1 SNHLY, CDR2 FYNNEI. This CDR3 reads CASSSYGKGASTDTQYF. The CDR3 nucleotides read TGTGCCAGCAGTTCCTATGGCAAGGGGGCTAGCACAGATACGCAGTATTTT.